Each of the 9 T cell receptor beta chains below was sequenced from the same sample in a study of cytomegalovirus exposure and HLA in healthy donors. TCRdb's table, derived via immunoSEQ multiplex PCR, lists solely in-frame clones and lacks some. The top ten hold roughly 15% of the sample, which has over 150,000 clones, 85% seen once. Sequencing was carried out using PBMCs. These receptors all stem from a young man in good health and CMV-seropositive.

CDR3 region: CAWKELTTGELFF. The DNA of the CDR3 is TGTGCCTGGAAGGAGTTGACCACCGGGGAGCTGTTTTTT. The chain carries TRBV30 and TRBJ2-2; D remains unclear. Per germline, CDR1 GTSNPN and CDR2 SVGIG (reference sequence). CDR3 size: 13 residues. V was clipped by 4 bases and J by 4 bases, with 10 bases between them.

V usage is TRBV2 and J usage is TRBJ2-7; maybe TRBD2 (6 bases). CDR1 and CDR2 (germline): SNHLY, FYNNEI. The CDR3 extends over 14 amino acids. V dropped 2 bases and J dropped 2 bases, with 10 bases sitting between them. CDR3 in amino acids: CASSEQGGTYEQYF. The CDR3 coding sequence is TGTGCCAGCAGTGAACAGGGAGGCACCTACGAGCAGTACTTC.

This chain uses TRBV15 with TRBJ1-5; tentatively, D is TRBD1 (5 bases). The CDR3 runs to 16 residues. The germline gives CDR1 LNHNV, CDR2 YYDKDF (reference sequence). V gave up 0 bases and J gave up 3 bases, with 12 bases separating them. The CDR3 DNA sequence: TGTGCCACCAGCAGAGATAGGCGACAGTTCAATCAGCCCCAGCATTTT. Residues: CATSRDRRQFNQPQHF.

The chain joins TRBV13 to TRBJ2-7, with TRBD2 matching 10 bases. After removal of 4 bases from V and 9 bases from J, the junction contained 15 bases not matched to a gene. CDR1 and CDR2 from the germline V gene are PRHDT and FYEKMQ (reference sequence). The CDR3 is made up of 16 amino acids. CDR3 sequence reads: CASSSWSAGGSFRQYF. CDR3 in DNA: TGTGCCAGCAGCTCCTGGTCAGCGGGAGGGTCCTTTAGGCAGTACTTC.

V usage is TRBV27 and J usage is TRBJ2-7; no clear D. Trimming removed 8 bases at V and 1 base at J, with 12 bases between. CDR1 is MNHEY and CDR2 is SMNVEV in the germline V gene (reference sequence). This CDR3 is built from 13 residues. CDR3 sequence: CASSGLISYEQYF. The CDR3 DNA sequence: TGTGCCAGCTCGGGTCTAATTTCCTACGAGCAGTACTTC.

The gene calls are TRBV5-4 and TRBJ2-3; possible D gene TRBD2, 5 bases. The germline gives CDR1 SGHNT, CDR2 YYREEE (reference sequence). The CDR3 loop spans 14 amino acids. Trimming stripped 4 bases from V and 2 bases from J, with 11 bases between. CDR3 bases: TGTGCCAGCAGCGGTAGCGTTACCACAGATACGCAGTATTTT. This translates into CASSGSVTTDTQYF.

V usage is TRBV4-2 and J usage is TRBJ2-5, with 9 bases matching TRBD2. J gave up 5 bases and V 0 bases, and 13 bases lay outside the gene matches. The CDR3 loop spans 18 amino acids. Germline V gene data show CDR1 as LGHNA and CDR2 as YNFKEQ. The CDR3 sequence: CASSQDLVVAGAVETQYF. CDR3 DNA sequence: TGTGCCAGCAGCCAAGATCTGGTTGTAGCGGGGGCCGTTGAGACCCAGTACTTC.

This clone was counted only a few times. This sample also contains other DNA sequences that code for the same CDR3. The rearrangement joins TRBV6-4 to TRBJ2-3; 9 nucleotides match TRBD2. This CDR3 has 13 residues. V shed 5 bases and J 3 bases; nucleotides not matched to a gene: 0. Per the germline V gene, CDR1 is MRHNA and CDR2 is SNTAGT. As DNA, the CDR3 is TGTGCCAGCAGTACTAGCGGGACAGATACGCAGTATTTT. It is translated as CASSTSGTDTQYF.

V usage is TRBV5-6 and J usage is TRBJ2-6; D may be TRBD2 (6 bases). This CDR3 is 17 amino acids long. The germline V and J ends were trimmed by 4 bases and 0 bases, with 14 bases remaining between them. Germline V CDR1 and CDR2: SGHDT, YYEEEE. The CDR3 coding sequence is TGTGCCAGCAGCCCCGTGGAGGGGAGCTCTGGGGCCAACGTCCTGACTTTC. Translating gives CASSPVEGSSGANVLTF.